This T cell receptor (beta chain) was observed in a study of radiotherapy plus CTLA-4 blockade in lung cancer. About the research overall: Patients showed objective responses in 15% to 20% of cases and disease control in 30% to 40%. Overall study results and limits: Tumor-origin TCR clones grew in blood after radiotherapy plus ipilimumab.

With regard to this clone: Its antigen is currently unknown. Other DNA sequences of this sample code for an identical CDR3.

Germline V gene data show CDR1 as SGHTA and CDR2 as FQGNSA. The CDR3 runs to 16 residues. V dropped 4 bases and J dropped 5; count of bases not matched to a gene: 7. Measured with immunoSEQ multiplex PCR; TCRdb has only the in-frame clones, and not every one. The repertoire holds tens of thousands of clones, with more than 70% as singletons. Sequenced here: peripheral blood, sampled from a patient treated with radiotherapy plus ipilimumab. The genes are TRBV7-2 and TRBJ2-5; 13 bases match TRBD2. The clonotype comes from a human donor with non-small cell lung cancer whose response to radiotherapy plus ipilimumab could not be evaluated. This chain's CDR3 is CASSSGLAGARETQYF. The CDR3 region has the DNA TGTGCCAGCAGCTCCGGACTAGCGGGGGCCCGGGAGACCCAGTACTTC.